This section outlines one TCR beta chain sequence together with its context. Its cognate antigen is unknown. Assay used: immunoSEQ multiplex PCR; TCRdb lists only in-frame clones, some missing. Of about 30,000 clones in the sample, more than 85% were seen once. This specimen belongs to a study of T cell responses to AZD1222 COVID-19 vaccine. Points from the study as a whole: Regions left unmutated in variants are reportedly the target of nearly half of spike-specific TCRs.

This CDR3 is built from 14 residues. V dropped 4 bases and J dropped 5; count of bases not matched to a gene: 4. Per germline, CDR1 MNHEY and CDR2 SVGAGI. This sequence joins TRBV6-5 and TRBJ2-2, with 7 positions matching TRBD2. The TCR comes from an adult in good health. The specimen comprised peripheral blood, sampled on day 0 of AZD1222 vaccination. The CDR3 DNA reads TGTGCCAGCAGTTTGGGGAGGGGAACCGGGGAGCTGTTTTTT. Translating it yields CASSLGRGTGELFF.